This record covers a single T cell receptor beta chain. Its cognate antigen is unknown. TCRdb recomputed calls from the 5' RACE reads with MiXCR, one row per CDR3 protein. The sample has around 1.7 million distinct CDR3 sequences, under 35% seen once. Germline lookup yields CDR1 SGHRS and CDR2 YFSETQ. This CDR3 spans 16 amino acids. J was trimmed by 4 bases and V by 0 bases; bases with no gene match: 6. This sample is part of a study of identical twins. Study-wide results and limits: Out-of-frame alpha sequences common to twins exhibited an excess of low generation probability. Part of the zero-insertion signal could reflect confounding by invariant MAIT and iNKT cells.

Sequencing was done on a sample of cord blood. The receptor was derived from a newborn girl in good health. This chain links TRBV5-1 with TRBJ2-1; 8 bases are shared with TRBD2. This CDR3 reads CASSLVLAGDYNEQFF. The CDR3 DNA reads as TGCGCCAGCAGCTTGGTCCTAGCGGGCGATTACAATGAGCAGTTCTTC. Together with reference TRBV5-1 and TRBJ2-1, the CDR3 gives the full variable domain: KAGVTQTPRYLIKTRGQQVTLSCSPISGHRSVSWYQQTPGQGLQFLFEYFSETQRNKGNFPGRFSGRQFSNSRSEMNVSTLELGDSALYLCASSLVLAGDYNEQFFGPGTRLTVL.